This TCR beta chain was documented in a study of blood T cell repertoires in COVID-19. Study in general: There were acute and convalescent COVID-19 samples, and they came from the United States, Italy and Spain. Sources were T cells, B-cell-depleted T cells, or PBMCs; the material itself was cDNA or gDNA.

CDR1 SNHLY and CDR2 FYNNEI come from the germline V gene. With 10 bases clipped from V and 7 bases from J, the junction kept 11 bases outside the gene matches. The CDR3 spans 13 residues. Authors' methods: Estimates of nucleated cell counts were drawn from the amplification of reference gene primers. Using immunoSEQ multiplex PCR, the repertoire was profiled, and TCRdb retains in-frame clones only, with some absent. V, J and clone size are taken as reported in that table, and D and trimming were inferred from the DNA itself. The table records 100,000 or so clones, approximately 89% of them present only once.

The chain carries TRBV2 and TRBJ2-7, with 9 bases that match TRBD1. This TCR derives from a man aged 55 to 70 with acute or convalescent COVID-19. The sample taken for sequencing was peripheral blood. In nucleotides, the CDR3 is TGTGCCACCCATCCGGGACAGGGTGTTGAGCAGTACTTC. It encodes CATHPGQGVEQYF.